The present TCR beta chain was sequenced within a study of tumor-infiltrating lymphocytes in primary liver carcinoma. Whole-study context: Aged between 30 and 69 years, the patients were men and women.

On this clonotype: As yet, its antigen is unknown. An end of the junction differs from the germline gene, which may be a read error.

With a constant-region primer, TCR beta cDNA was made from about 0.55 ug of total RNA. ARM-PCR, slightly modified, supplied the TCR beta libraries through three nested multiplex PCR rounds. Investigators reported that the first two PCR rounds, at 10 cycles each, used TRBV1-TRBV30 forward primers with a C-beta reverse primer. TCRdb analysed the multiplex PCR reads with MiXCR anew, one entry per CDR3 protein. This table holds 300,000 to 400,000 distinct CDR3 sequences, less than 75% found once. The CDR3 runs 15 residues. The V gene's germline CDR1 is SGHAT and CDR2 FQNNGV. General study points: Because the samples were bulk unsorted, the study did not compare CD4+ and CD8+ repertoires. Less overlap was seen in tumor-adjacent and tumor-blood pairs than in tumor region pairs.

Both blood RNA, taken from unsorted whole blood, and germline DNA were extracted. Sequences were obtained from peripheral blood. The receptor was isolated from a man aged 35 to 55 with primary liver carcinoma and hepatitis B virus infection. The rearrangement joins TRBV11-2 to TRBJ1-4; 7 bases agree with TRBD1. The CDR3 DNA is TGTGCCAGGAGCTCCCGACAGGGAACTAATGAAAAACTGTTTTTT. Translated, it gives CARSSRQGTNEKLFF. Full variable domain (missing parts from reference TRBV11-2 and TRBJ1-4): EAGVAQSPRYKIIEKRQSVAFWCNPISGHATLYWYQQILGQGPKLLIQFQNNGVVDDSQLPKDRFSAERLKGVDSTLKIQPAKLEDSAVYLCARSSRQGTNEKLFFGSGTQLSVL.